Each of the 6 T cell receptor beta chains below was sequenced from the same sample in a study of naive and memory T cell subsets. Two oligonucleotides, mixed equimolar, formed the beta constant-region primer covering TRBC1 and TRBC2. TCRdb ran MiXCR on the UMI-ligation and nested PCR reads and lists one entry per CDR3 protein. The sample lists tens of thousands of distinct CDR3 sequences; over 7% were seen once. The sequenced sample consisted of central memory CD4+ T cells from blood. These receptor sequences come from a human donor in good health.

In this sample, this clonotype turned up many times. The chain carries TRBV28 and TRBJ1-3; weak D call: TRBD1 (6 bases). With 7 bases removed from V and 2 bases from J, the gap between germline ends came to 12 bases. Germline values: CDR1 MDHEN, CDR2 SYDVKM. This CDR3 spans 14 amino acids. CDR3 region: CASTLPGAGNTIYF. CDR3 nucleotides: TGTGCCAGCACCCTGCCAGGGGCTGGAAACACCATATATTTT.

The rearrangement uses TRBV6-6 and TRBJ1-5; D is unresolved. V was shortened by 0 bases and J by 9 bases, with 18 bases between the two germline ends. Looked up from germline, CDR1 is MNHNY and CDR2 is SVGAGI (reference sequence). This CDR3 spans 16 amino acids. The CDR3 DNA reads TGTGCCAGCAGTTACTCGAATAGGGCTACCATCCGGCCCCAGCATTTT. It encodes CASSYSNRATIRPQHF.

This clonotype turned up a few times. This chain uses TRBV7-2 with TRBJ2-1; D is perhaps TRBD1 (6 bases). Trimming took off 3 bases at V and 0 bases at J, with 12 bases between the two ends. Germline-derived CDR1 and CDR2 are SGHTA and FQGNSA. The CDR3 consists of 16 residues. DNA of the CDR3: TGTGCCAGCAGCTTGGGGACACCCTACTCCTACAATGAGCAGTTCTTC. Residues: CASSLGTPYSYNEQFF.

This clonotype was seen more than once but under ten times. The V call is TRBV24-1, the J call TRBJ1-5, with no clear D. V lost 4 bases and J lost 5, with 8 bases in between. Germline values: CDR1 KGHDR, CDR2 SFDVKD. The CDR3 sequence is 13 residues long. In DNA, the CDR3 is TGTGCCACCAGTGACCAACCTGATCAGCCCCAGCATTTT. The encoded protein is CATSDQPDQPQHF.

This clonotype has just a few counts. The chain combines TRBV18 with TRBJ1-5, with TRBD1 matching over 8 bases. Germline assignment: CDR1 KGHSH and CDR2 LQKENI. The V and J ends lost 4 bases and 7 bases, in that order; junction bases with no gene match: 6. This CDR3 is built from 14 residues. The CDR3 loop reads CASSQQGDRQPQHF. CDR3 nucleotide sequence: TGTGCCAGCTCACAACAGGGGGACCGGCAGCCCCAGCATTTT.

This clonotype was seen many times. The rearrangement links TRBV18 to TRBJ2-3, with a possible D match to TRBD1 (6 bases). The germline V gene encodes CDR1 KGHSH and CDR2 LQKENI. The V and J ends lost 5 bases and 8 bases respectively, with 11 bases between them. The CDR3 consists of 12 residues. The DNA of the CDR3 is TGTGCCAGCTCAACAGGGCTAGGTACGCAGTATTTT. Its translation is CASSTGLGTQYF.